This entry is about one T cell receptor beta chain. The data are from a study of shared T cell receptors in the human thymus. The germline CDR1 and CDR2 sequences are MNHEY and SMNVEV (reference sequence). V dropped 3 bases and J dropped 2 bases, with 17 bases sitting between them. The CDR3 spans 16 residues. Profiled with immunoSEQ multiplex PCR; TCRdb holds only in-frame clones, not every one. The sample has about 400,000 clones; about 95% are singletons. This clonotype originated in a human donor. This sequence joins TRBV27 and TRBJ2-7; perhaps TRBD2 as D (6 bases). The specimen was thymocytes. CDR3 DNA: TGTGCCAGCAGTTTCTCTCCCTTGACTAGGACCTACGAGCAGTACTTC. This codes for CASSFSPLTRTYEQYF.